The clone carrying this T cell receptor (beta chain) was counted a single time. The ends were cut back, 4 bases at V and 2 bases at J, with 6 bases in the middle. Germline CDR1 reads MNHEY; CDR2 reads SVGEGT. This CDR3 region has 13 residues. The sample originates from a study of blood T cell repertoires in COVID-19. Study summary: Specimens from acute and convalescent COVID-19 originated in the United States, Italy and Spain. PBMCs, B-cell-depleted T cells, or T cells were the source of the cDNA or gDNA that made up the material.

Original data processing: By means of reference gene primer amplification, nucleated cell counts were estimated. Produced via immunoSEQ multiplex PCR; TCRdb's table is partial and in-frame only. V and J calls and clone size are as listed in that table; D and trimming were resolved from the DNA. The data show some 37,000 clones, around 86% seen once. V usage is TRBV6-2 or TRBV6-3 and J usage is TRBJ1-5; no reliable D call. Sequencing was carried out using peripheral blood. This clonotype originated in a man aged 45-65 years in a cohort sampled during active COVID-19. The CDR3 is CASSLSRNQPQHF. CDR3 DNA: TGTGCCAGCAGTTTAAGCCGCAATCAGCCCCAGCATTTT.